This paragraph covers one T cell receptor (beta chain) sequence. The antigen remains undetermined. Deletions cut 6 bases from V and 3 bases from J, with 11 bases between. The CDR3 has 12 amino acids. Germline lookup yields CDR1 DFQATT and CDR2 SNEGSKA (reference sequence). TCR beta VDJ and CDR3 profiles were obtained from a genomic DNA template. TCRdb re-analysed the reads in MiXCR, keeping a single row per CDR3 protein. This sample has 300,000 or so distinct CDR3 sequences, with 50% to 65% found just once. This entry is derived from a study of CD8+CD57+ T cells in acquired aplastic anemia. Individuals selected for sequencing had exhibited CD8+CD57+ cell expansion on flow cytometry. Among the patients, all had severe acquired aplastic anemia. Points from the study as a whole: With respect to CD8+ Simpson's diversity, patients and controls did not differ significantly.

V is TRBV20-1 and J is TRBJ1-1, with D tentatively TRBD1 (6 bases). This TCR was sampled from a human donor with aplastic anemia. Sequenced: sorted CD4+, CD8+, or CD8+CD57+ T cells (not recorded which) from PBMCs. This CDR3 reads CSATGAHTEAFF. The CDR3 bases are TGCAGTGCAACGGGGGCGCACACTGAAGCTTTCTTT.